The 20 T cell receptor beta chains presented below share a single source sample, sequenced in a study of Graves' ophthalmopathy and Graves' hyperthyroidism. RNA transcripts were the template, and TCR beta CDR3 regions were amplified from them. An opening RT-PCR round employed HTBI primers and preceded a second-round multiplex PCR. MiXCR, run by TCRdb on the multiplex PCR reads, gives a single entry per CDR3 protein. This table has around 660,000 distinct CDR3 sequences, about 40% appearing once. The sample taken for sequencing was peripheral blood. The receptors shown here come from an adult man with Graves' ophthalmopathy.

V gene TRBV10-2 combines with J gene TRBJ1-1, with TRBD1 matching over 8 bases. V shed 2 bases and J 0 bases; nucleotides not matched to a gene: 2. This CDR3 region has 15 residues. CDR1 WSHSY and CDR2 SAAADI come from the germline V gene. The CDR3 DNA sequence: TGCGCCAGCAGTGAGGGGACAGGCCTGAACACTGAAGCTTTCTTT. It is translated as CASSEGTGLNTEAFF.

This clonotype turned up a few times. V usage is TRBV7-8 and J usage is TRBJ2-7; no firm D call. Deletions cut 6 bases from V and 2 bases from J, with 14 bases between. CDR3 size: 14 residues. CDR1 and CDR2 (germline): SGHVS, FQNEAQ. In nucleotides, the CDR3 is TGTGCCAGCAGTTCCGTGGGAATTCCCTACGAGCAGTACTTC. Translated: CASSSVGIPYEQYF.

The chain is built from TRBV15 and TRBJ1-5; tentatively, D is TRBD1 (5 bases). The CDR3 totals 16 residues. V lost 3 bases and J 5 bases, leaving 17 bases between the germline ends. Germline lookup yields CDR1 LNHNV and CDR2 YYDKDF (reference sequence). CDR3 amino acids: CATSRSWDGIYQPQHF. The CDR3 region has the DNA TGTGCCACCAGCAGGAGTTGGGACGGGATCTATCAGCCCCAGCATTTT. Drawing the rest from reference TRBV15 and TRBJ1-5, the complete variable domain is DAMVIQNPRYQVTQFGKPVTLSCSQTLNHNVMYWYQQKSSQAPKLLFHYYDKDFNNEADTPDNFQSRRPNTSFCFLDIRSPGLGDTAMYLCATSRSWDGIYQPQHFGDGTRLSIL.

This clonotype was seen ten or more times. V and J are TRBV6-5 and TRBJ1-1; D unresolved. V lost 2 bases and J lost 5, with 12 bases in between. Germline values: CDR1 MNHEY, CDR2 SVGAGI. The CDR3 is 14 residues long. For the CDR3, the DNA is TGTGCCAGCAGTTACGGGAGCAGTAGGACTGAAGCTTTCTTT. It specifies CASSYGSSRTEAFF.

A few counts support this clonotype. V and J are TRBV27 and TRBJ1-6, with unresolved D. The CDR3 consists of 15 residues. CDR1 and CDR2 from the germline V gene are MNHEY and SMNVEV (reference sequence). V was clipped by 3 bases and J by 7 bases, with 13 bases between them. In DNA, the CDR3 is TGTGCCAGCAGTTTCTCAGTACACGGCAATTCACCCCTCCACTTT. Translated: CASSFSVHGNSPLHF.

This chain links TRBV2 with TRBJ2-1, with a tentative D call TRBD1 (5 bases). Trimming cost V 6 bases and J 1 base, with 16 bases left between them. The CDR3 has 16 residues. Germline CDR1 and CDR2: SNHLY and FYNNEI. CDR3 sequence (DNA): TGTGCCAGCAGCTTAGGGGCAGGGCCATCCTACAATGAGCAGTTCTTC. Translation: CASSLGAGPSYNEQFF.

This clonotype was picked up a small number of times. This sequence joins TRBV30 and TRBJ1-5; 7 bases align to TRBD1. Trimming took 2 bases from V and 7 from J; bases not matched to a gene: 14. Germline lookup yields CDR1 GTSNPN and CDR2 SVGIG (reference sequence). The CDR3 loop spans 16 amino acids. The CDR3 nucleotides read TGTGCCTGGAGTCCTATGAAGACAGGGAGGCGGCAGCCCCAGCATTTT. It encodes CAWSPMKTGRRQPQHF.

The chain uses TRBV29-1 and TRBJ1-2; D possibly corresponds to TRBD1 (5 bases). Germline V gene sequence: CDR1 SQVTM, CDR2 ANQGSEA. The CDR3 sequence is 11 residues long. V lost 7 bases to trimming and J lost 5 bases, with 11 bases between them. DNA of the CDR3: TGCAGCGGGGCAGGGTTTTATGGCTACACCTTC. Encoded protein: CSGAGFYGYTF.

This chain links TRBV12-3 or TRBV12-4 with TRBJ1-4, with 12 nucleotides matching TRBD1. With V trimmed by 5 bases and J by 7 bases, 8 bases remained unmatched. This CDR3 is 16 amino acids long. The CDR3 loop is CASSPGQGARGEKLFF. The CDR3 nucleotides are TGTGCCAGCAGTCCGGGACAGGGGGCGCGAGGTGAAAAACTGTTTTTT.

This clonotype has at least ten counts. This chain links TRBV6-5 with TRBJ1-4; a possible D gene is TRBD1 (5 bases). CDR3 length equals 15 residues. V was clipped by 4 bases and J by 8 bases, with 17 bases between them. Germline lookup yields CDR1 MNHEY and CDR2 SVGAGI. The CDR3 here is CASSSQVAGNEKLFF. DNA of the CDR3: TGTGCCAGCAGTTCCCAGGTGGCAGGGAACGAAAAACTGTTTTTT.

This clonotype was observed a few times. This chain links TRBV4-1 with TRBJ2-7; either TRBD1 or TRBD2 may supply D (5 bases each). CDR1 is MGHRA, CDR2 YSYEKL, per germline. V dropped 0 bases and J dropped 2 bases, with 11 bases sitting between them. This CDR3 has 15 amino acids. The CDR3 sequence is CASSQEKQGAYEQYF. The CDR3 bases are TGCGCCAGCAGCCAAGAGAAGCAGGGAGCCTACGAGCAGTACTTC.

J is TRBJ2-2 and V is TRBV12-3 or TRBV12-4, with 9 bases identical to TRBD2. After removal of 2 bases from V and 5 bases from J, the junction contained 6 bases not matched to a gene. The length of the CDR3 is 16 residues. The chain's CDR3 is CASSLRGRAVTGELFF. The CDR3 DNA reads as TGTGCCAGCAGTTTACGCGGGAGGGCCGTGACCGGGGAGCTGTTTTTT.

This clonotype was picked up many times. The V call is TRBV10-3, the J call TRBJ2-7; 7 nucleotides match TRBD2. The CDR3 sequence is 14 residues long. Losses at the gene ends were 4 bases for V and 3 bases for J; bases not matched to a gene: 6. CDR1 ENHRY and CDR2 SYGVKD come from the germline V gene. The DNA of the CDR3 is TGTGCCATCAGTGCGGGGGGAGGCTACTACGAGCAGTACTTC. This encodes CAISAGGGYYEQYF.

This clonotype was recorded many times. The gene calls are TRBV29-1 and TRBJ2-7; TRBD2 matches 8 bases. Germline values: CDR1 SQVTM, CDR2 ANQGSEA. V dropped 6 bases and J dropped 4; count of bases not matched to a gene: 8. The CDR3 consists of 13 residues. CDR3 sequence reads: CSVLSGEAYEQYF. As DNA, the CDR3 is TGCAGCGTCCTTAGCGGGGAGGCGTACGAGCAGTACTTC.

The CDR3 protein is CASSSRIRGAFF. Here the CDR3 DNA reads TGTGCCAGCAGTTCGCGGATCCGGGGAGCTTTCTTT. The chain carries TRBV6-5 and TRBJ1-1; D ambiguous. This CDR3 region has 12 residues. CDR1 MNHEY and CDR2 SVGAGI come from the germline V gene. V was cut by 4 bases and J by 10 bases, with 13 bases left in between.

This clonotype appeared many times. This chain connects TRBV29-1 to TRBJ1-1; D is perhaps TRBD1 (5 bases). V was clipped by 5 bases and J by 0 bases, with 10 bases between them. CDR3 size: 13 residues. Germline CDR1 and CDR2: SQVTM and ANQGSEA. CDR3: CSVLKDMNTEAFF. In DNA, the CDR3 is TGCAGCGTTCTGAAGGACATGAACACTGAAGCTTTCTTT.

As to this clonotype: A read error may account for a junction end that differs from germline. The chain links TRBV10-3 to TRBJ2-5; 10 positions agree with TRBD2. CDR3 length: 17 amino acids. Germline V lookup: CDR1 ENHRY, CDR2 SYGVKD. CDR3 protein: CASSSTLLAGFGETQYF. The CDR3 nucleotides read TGTGCCAGCAGTTCGACCCTACTAGCGGGGTTCGGAGAGACCCAGTACTTC.

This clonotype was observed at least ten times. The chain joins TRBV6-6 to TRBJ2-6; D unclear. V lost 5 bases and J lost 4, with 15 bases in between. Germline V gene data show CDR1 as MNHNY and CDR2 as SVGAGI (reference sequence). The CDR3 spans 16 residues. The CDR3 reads CASSLSWASGANVLTF. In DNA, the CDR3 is TGTGCCAGCAGTCTATCTTGGGCCTCAGGGGCCAACGTCCTGACTTTC.

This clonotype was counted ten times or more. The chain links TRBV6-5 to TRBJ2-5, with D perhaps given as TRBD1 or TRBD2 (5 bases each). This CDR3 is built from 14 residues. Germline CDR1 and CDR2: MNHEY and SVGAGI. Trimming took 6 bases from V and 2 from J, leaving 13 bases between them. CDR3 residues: CASSPGPIQETQYF. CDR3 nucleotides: TGTGCCAGCAGCCCGGGACCGATACAAGAGACCCAGTACTTC.

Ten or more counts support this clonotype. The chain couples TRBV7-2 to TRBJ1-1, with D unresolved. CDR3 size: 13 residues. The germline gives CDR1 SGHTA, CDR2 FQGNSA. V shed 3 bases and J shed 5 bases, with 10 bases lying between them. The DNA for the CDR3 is TGTGCCAGCAGCTTGCGGCGAGAGACTGAAGCTTTCTTT. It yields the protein CASSLRRETEAFF.